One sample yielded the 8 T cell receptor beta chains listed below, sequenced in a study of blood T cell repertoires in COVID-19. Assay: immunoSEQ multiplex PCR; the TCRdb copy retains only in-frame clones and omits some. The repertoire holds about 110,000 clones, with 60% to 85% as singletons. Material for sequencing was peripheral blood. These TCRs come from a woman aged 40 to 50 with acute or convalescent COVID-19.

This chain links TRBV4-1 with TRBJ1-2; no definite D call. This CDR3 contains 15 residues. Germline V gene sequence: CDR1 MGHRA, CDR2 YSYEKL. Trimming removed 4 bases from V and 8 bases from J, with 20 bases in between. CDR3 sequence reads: CASSLSYTAYVGYTF. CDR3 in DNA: TGCGCCAGCAGCCTTTCCTATACAGCCTATGTGGGCTACACCTTC.

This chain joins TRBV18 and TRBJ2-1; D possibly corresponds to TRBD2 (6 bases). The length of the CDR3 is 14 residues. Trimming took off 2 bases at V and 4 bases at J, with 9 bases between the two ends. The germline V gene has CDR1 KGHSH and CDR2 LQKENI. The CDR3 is CASSPRLDYNEQFF. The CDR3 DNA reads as TGTGCCAGCTCACCAAGACTAGATTACAATGAGCAGTTCTTC.

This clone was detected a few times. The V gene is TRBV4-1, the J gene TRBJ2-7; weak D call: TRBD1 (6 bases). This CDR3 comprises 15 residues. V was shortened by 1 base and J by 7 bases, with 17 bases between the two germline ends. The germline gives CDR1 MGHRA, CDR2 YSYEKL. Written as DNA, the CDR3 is TGCGCCAGCAGCCAAGTGGACAGTGAGTGGGAGGAGCAGTACTTC. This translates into CASSQVDSEWEEQYF.

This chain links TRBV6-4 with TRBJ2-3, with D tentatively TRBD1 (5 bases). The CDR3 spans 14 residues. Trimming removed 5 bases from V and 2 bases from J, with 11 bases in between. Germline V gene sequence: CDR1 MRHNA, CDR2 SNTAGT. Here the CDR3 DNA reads TGTGCCAGCAGTCGGACACTCAACACAGATACGCAGTATTTT. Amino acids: CASSRTLNTDTQYF.

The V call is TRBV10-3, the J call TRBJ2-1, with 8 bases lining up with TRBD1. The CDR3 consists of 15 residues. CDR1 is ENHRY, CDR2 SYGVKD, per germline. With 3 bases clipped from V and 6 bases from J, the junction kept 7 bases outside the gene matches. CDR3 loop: CAISEGPGGRNEQFF. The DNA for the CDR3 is TGTGCCATCAGTGAAGGGCCAGGGGGCCGCAATGAGCAGTTCTTC.

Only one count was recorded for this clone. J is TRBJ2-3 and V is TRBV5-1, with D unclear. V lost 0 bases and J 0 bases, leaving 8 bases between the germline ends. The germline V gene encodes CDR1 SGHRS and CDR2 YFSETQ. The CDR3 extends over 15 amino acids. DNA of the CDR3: TGCGCCAGCAGCTTGGTGTCCGGGAGCACAGATACGCAGTATTTT. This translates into CASSLVSGSTDTQYF.

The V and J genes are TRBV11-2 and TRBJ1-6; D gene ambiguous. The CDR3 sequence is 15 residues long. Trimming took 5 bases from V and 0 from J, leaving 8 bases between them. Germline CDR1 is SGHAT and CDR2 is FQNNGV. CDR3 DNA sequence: TGTGCCAGCAGCGCCTACAGCTCCTATAATTCACCCCTCCACTTT. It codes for CASSAYSSYNSPLHF.

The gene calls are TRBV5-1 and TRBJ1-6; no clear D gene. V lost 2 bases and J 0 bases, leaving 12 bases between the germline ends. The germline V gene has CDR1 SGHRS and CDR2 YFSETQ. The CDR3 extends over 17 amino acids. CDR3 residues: CASSLTFPSSYNSPLHF. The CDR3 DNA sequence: TGCGCCAGCAGCTTAACTTTCCCGAGCTCCTATAATTCACCCCTCCACTTT.